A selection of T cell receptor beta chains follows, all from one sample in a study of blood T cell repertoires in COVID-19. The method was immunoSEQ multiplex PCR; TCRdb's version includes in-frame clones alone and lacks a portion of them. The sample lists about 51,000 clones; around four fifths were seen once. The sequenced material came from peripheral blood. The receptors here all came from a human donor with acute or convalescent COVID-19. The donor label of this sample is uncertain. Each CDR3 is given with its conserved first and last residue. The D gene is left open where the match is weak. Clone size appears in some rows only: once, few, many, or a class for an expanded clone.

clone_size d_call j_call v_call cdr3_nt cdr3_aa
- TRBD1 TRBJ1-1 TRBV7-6 TGTGCCAGCAGCTTACAAGGACAGGGCTCTGAAGCTTTCTTT CASSLQGQGSEAFF
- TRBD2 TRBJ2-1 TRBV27 TGTGCCAGCAGTACAATAGCGGGGGGGCTGAGCTCCTACAATGAGCAGTTCTTC CASSTIAGGLSSYNEQFF
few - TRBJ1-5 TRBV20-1 TGCAGTGCTACAGAATCCGGGCCCCAGCATTTT CSATESGPQHF
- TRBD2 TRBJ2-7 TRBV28 TGTGCCAGCAGTCTTACCCGGGGGGGGCGCGAGCAGTACTTC CASSLTRGGREQYF
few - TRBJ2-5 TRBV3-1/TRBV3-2 TGTGCCAGCAGCCGAGGGGGCCAAGAGACCCAGTACTTC CASSRGGQETQYF
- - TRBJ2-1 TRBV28 TGTGCCAGCAGCCACACCGGGACAAGGGTCTACAATGAGCAGTTCTTC CASSHTGTRVYNEQFF
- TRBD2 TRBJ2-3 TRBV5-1 TGCGCCAGCAGCTTGGCCTTAGGGGAGGGAGATACGCAGTATTTT CASSLALGEGDTQYF
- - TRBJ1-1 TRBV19 TGTGCCAGTAGGCCTACAGGAGCGAACACTGAAGCTTTCTTT CASRPTGANTEAFF
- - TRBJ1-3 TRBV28 TGTGCCAGCAGGGGAACGGGAGACACCATATATTTT CASRGTGDTIYF
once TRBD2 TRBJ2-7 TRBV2 TGTGCCAGCAGTGGAGGGGCGGGAGCGGGGGGGACCTACGAGCAGTACTTC CASSGGAGAGGTYEQYF
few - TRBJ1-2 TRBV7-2 TGTGCCAGCAGCTTAGGTCCGACTGGCGATGGCTACACCTTC CASSLGPTGDGYTF
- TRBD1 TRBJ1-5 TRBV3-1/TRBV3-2 TGTGCCAGCAGCCAAGCCTTCCTACAGGGGAGCAATCAGCCCCAGCATTTT CASSQAFLQGSNQPQHF
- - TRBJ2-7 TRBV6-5 TGTGCCAGCAGTTACTCTTCAGGGGAGTACGAGCAGTACTTC CASSYSSGEYEQYF
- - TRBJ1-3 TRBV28 TGTGCCAGCAGACCCTCCCTGGGAGGTGGATCTGGAAACACCATATATTTT CASRPSLGGGSGNTIYF
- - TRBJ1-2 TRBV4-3 TGCGCCAGCAGCCAAGGGATAGCGGGAAAGAATGGCTACACCTTC CASSQGIAGKNGYTF
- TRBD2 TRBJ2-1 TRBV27 TGTGCCAGCAGTTTATCCCCTAGCGGGGGTTCGATTGAGCAGTTCTTC CASSLSPSGGSIEQFF
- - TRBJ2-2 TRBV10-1 TGCGCCAGCAAACGTGACAGCAACACCGGGGAGCTGTTTTTT CASKRDSNTGELFF
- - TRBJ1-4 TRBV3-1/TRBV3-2 TGTGCCAGCAGCCAAGTTCAGGGGCATGAAAAACTGTTTTTT CASSQVQGHEKLFF
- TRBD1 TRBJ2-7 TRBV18 TGTGCCAGCTCCCCCATACAGGGGACCTCCTACGAGCAGTACTTC CASSPIQGTSYEQYF
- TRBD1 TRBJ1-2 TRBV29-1 TGCAGCGTTGAGACAGGGGGGCTTTACGGCTACACCTTC CSVETGGLYGYTF
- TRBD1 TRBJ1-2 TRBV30 TGTGCCTGGAGTGGGGACAGCGGTAACTATGGCTACACCTTC CAWSGDSGNYGYTF
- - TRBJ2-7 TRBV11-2 TGTGCCAGCAGCTCCACAGGGACCGAGCAGTACTTC CASSSTGTEQYF
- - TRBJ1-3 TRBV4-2 TGTGCCAGCAGCCAAGATGACAGCAACACTGGAAACACCATATATTTT CASSQDDSNTGNTIYF
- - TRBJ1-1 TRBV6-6 TGTGCCAGCAGACCCGGGTCGCATATGAACACTGAAGCTTTCTTT CASRPGSHMNTEAFF
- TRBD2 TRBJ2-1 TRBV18 TGTGCCAGCTCACCACGAGCGGGGGACTACAATGAGCAGTTCTTC CASSPRAGDYNEQFF
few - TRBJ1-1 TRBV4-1 TGCGCCAGCAGCCAAGATGCTATGAACACTGAAGCTTTCTTT CASSQDAMNTEAFF
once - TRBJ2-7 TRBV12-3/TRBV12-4 TGTGCCAGCAGTCCCGGACTGTACGAGCAGTACTTC CASSPGLYEQYF
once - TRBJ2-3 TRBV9 TGTGCCAGCAGCGTAGGGCAGGCCCCTAGCACAGATACGCAGTATTTT CASSVGQAPSTDTQYF